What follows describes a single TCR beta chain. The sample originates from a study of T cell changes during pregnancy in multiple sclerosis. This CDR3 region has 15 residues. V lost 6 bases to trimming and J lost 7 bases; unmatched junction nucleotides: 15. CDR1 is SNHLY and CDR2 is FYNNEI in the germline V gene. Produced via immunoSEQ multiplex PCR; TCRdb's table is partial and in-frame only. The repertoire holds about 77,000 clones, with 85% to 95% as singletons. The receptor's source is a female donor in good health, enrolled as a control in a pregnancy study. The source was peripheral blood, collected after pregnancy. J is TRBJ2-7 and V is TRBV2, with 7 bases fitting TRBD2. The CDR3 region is CASRGGLPSGLEQYF. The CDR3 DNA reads TGTGCCAGCAGGGGGGGTTTGCCTAGCGGACTTGAGCAGTACTTC.